This T cell receptor beta chain was obtained from a study of CD8+CD57+ T cells in acquired aplastic anemia. Regarding this clonotype: Its antigen is not identified.

Those patients picked for sequencing had displayed CD8+CD57+ cell expansion on flow cytometry. From about 15% of the 12 patients, CD8+CD57+ effector memory cells were additionally sequenced. Blood came from patients not yet given any therapy. Trimming shortened V by 6 bases and J by 4 bases, and 12 bases separated the two germline ends. The CDR3 is 13 amino acids. Overall study results and limits: For CD8+ Simpson's diversity, patients and controls showed no significant difference. The authors found lower diversity in patient CD8+CD57+ cells than in total CD4+ and CD8+ pools.

Profiling that covered TCR beta VDJ and CDR3 relied on genomic DNA as its template. MiXCR was run by TCRdb on the reads, yielding one entry per CDR3 protein. The table lists some 16,000 distinct CDR3 sequences, 30% to 45% of them singletons. This chain connects TRBV12-3 or TRBV12-4 to TRBJ2-5; D may be TRBD1 (5 bases). The sequence was collected from a human donor with aplastic anemia. The source material was CD8+CD57+ T cells sorted from PBMCs. Subset of the sample: bead-enriched CD8+CD57+ effector memory T cells from SAA patients. CDR3 in DNA: TGTGCCAGCAGCCAGGGCCTCTCAGAGACCCAGTACTTC. Protein sequence: CASSQGLSETQYF.